Listed here are 25 T cell receptor beta chains from one sample, sequenced in a study of blood T cell repertoires in COVID-19. Assay: immunoSEQ multiplex PCR; the TCRdb copy retains only in-frame clones and omits some. This table has about 160,000 clones, approximately 86% appearing once. Sequencing used peripheral blood. The receptors derive from a man aged 50 to 60 with active or convalescent COVID-19.

The chain has TRBV10-3 and TRBJ1-5, with a tentative D call TRBD1 (6 bases). CDR1 ENHRY and CDR2 SYGVKD come from the germline V gene. Trimming cost V 2 bases and J 7 bases, with 12 bases left between them. This CDR3 has 14 residues. CDR3 nucleotides: TGTGCCATCAGTGAGAGGGGGATACAACAGCCCCAGCATTTT. Its protein product is CAISERGIQQPQHF.

V is TRBV6-6 and J is TRBJ1-1; D is uncertain. The germline V and J ends were trimmed by 5 bases and 3 bases, with 7 bases remaining between them. The CDR3 is 12 amino acids. Germline CDR1 is MNHNY and CDR2 is SVGAGI (reference sequence). The CDR3, as DNA: TGTGCCAGCAGTCGGCGGGACACTGAAGCTTTCTTT. Amino acids: CASSRRDTEAFF.

The chain joins TRBV10-1 to TRBJ2-2, with 12 bases identical to TRBD1. V lost 4 bases, J lost 6 bases, and 6 bases stayed unmatched. CDR1 and CDR2 (germline): WNHNN, SYGVQD (reference sequence). The CDR3 length is 16 residues. The CDR3 is CASSVLGQGAAGELFF. The CDR3 DNA reads as TGCGCCAGCAGTGTATTGGGACAGGGGGCTGCCGGGGAGCTGTTTTTT.

V is TRBV7-2 and J is TRBJ2-2; 13 bases agree with TRBD2. Germline V gene sequence: CDR1 SGHTA, CDR2 FQGNSA. The V segment lost 4 bases and the J segment 5 bases; nucleotides outside the gene matches: 13. The CDR3 spans 19 residues. Written as DNA, the CDR3 is TGTGCCAGCAGCTCCACACCTACTAGCGGGGGGGCTAGGACCGGGGAGCTGTTTTTT. This encodes CASSSTPTSGGARTGELFF. Complete variable domain (other parts from reference TRBV7-2 and TRBJ2-2): GAGVSQSPSNKVTEKGKDVELRCDPISGHTALYWYRQSLGQGLEFLIYFQGNSAPDKSGLPSDRFSAERTGGSVSTLTIQRTQQEDSAVYLCASSSTPTSGGARTGELFFGEGSRLTVL.

The chain couples TRBV7-2 to TRBJ2-2; D remains ambiguous. This CDR3 has 17 amino acids. With 1 base removed from V and 8 bases from J, the gap between germline ends came to 20 bases. The germline V gene encodes CDR1 SGHTA and CDR2 FQGNSA. CDR3 residues: CASSLDFLSTQLGELFF. CDR3 nucleotide sequence: TGTGCCAGCAGCTTAGACTTCCTCTCGACACAGTTAGGGGAGCTGTTTTTT.

This clone came up once. The V gene is TRBV6-5, the J gene TRBJ1-2; D might be TRBD1 (6 bases). This CDR3 contains 15 residues. Looked up from germline, CDR1 is MNHEY and CDR2 is SVGAGI. V was trimmed by 6 bases and J by 2 bases, leaving 16 bases between them. The CDR3 DNA sequence: TGTGCCAGCAGACCTTCCGGGACACGGAACTATGGCTACACCTTC. It encodes CASRPSGTRNYGYTF.

The chain combines TRBV28 with TRBJ1-5; 7 positions match TRBD1. V lost 4 bases to trimming and J lost 7 bases; unmatched junction nucleotides: 10. The CDR3 covers 15 residues. CDR1 is MDHEN, CDR2 SYDVKM, per germline. CDR3 residues: CASSSPTGHGQPQHF. As DNA, the CDR3 is TGTGCCAGCAGTTCCCCGACAGGGCACGGACAGCCCCAGCATTTT.

This clone was detected only once. J is TRBJ2-5 and V is TRBV5-4; 8 positions agree with TRBD1. The V segment lost 4 bases and the J segment 2 bases; nucleotides outside the gene matches: 7. Germline V CDR1 and CDR2: SGHNT, YYREEE (reference sequence). The CDR3 loop spans 15 amino acids. The CDR3 DNA follows: TGTGCCAGCAGCAGACAAGACAGGGGTCAAGAGACCCAGTACTTC. It encodes CASSRQDRGQETQYF.

The chain uses TRBV6-5 and TRBJ1-1, with D possibly being TRBD1 (5 bases). Trimming left V 5 bases short and J 4 bases short, with 14 bases between. Germline V CDR1 and CDR2: MNHEY, SVGAGI. This CDR3 has 14 amino acids. CDR3 sequence reads: CASSLRVVGTEAFF. The CDR3, as DNA: TGTGCCAGCAGTCTCAGGGTGGTGGGCACTGAAGCTTTCTTT.

In DNA form, the CDR3 reads TGTGCCAGCAGTCAACAGGGATTCGGCTACACCTTC. It is translated as CASSQQGFGYTF. The chain links TRBV6-4 to TRBJ1-2, with D possibly TRBD1 on 6 matching bases. This CDR3 has 12 amino acids. The germline CDR1 and CDR2 sequences are MRHNA and SNTAGT. Trimming pared 5 bases from V and 8 bases from J, leaving 12 bases between.

The V and J genes are TRBV28 and TRBJ2-7; 8 bases agree with TRBD2. Per the germline V gene, CDR1 is MDHEN and CDR2 is SYDVKM. This CDR3 has 13 residues. Trimming took 8 bases from V and 3 from J; bases not matched to a gene: 6. The DNA for the CDR3 is TGTGCCAGCCGTCGCCTAGCGGGCTACGAGCAGTACTTC. Translating it yields CASRRLAGYEQYF.

The gene calls are TRBV9 and TRBJ2-7; the match to TRBD1 covers 8 bases. V shed 0 bases, J shed 6 bases, and the junction held 8 bases outside the gene matches. Germline CDR1 is SGDLS and CDR2 is YYNGEE. The CDR3 runs 15 residues. CDR3 nucleotides: TGTGCCAGCAGCGTAGTAGCAGGGGGCGGAGGCGAGCAGTACTTC. It yields the protein CASSVVAGGGGEQYF.

The chain combines TRBV18 with TRBJ2-1; 11 bases line up with TRBD2. After removal of 0 bases from V and 2 bases from J, the junction contained 0 bases not matched to a gene. CDR3 size: 16 residues. Germline values: CDR1 KGHSH, CDR2 LQKENI. The CDR3 region is CASSPPSGRAYNEQFF. In nucleotides, the CDR3 is TGTGCCAGCTCACCACCTAGCGGGAGGGCCTACAATGAGCAGTTCTTC.

This chain uses TRBV4-3 with TRBJ1-5; TRBD1 matches at 9 bases. The CDR3 is 15 amino acids. Germline loops: CDR1 LGHNA, CDR2 YSLEER. The junction had 5 bases not matched to a gene; V was cut back by 4 bases and J by 4 bases. CDR3: CASSLTGGGNQPQHF. In nucleotides, the CDR3 is TGCGCCAGCAGCCTAACAGGGGGCGGGAATCAGCCCCAGCATTTT.

A single count supports this clone. The V gene is TRBV6-5, the J gene TRBJ1-4; D ambiguous. V lost 0 bases and J 8 bases, leaving 7 bases between the germline ends. Per the germline V gene, CDR1 is MNHEY and CDR2 is SVGAGI. CDR3 length: 13 residues. The CDR3: CASSYSWEEKLFF. CDR3 in DNA: TGTGCCAGCAGTTACTCTTGGGAGGAAAAACTGTTTTTT.

In this sample, this clone turned up a few times. The chain carries TRBV6-2 or TRBV6-3 and TRBJ1-5; D uncertain. This CDR3 is built from 14 residues. Trimming took off 5 bases at V and 6 bases at J, with 14 bases between the two ends. Germline lookup yields CDR1 MNHEY and CDR2 SVGEGT. CDR3: CASSLAGFSQPQHF. Here the CDR3 DNA reads TGTGCCAGCAGTCTGGCGGGATTTAGTCAGCCCCAGCATTTT.

The chain joins TRBV4-2 to TRBJ2-7, with TRBD1 matching over 7 bases. Germline CDR1 reads LGHNA; CDR2 reads YNFKEQ. The length of the CDR3 is 14 residues. V shed 2 bases, J shed 2 bases, and the junction held 3 bases outside the gene matches. The CDR3 sequence is CASSQIRGTYEQYF. CDR3 DNA: TGTGCCAGCAGCCAAATCAGGGGGACCTACGAGCAGTACTTC.

CDR3 in amino acids: CASSTSGMSEQYF. CDR3 DNA: TGTGCCAGTAGCACTAGCGGTATGAGCGAGCAGTACTTC. The V call is TRBV19, the J call TRBJ2-7; TRBD2 agrees at 8 bases. The CDR3 has 13 residues. The germline gives CDR1 LNHDA, CDR2 SQIVND (reference sequence). The V and J ends lost 6 bases and 6 bases, in that order; junction bases with no gene match: 7. The variable domain in full, completed from reference TRBV19 and TRBJ2-7, reads DGGITQSPKYLFRKEGQNVTLSCEQNLNHDAMYWYRQDPGQGLRLIYYSQIVNDFQKGDIAEGYSVSREKKESFPLTVTSAQKNPTAFYLCASSTSGMSEQYFGPGTRLTVT.

V is TRBV11-2 and J is TRBJ2-1, with TRBD1 as a possible D gene (5 bases). The CDR3 totals 14 residues. Looked up from germline, CDR1 is SGHAT and CDR2 is FQNNGV. The V end lost 0 bases, the J end lost 10 bases, and 13 bases lay between the germline ends. The CDR3 nucleotides are TGTGCCAGCAGCTTAGAGTTAGGGGTCGGAGAGCAGTTCTTC. It translates to CASSLELGVGEQFF. Complete variable domain (other parts from reference TRBV11-2 and TRBJ2-1): EAGVAQSPRYKIIEKRQSVAFWCNPISGHATLYWYQQILGQGPKLLIQFQNNGVVDDSQLPKDRFSAERLKGVDSTLKIQPAKLEDSAVYLCASSLELGVGEQFFGPGTRLTVL.

This sequence joins TRBV27 and TRBJ2-7, with D possibly TRBD1 on 6 matching bases. The germline CDR1 and CDR2 sequences are MNHEY and SMNVEV (reference sequence). The CDR3 sequence is 15 residues long. Trimming shortened V by 5 bases and J by 0 bases, and 14 bases separated the two germline ends. The CDR3: CASSPGQRYSYEQYF. CDR3 coding DNA: TGTGCCAGCAGTCCAGGACAGCGGTACTCCTACGAGCAGTACTTC.

The chain links TRBV10-3 to TRBJ1-2, with D perhaps TRBD1 (5 bases). Germline CDR1 is ENHRY and CDR2 is SYGVKD. The CDR3 is 16 residues long. V was pared by 0 bases and J by 3 bases, with 14 bases between. The DNA of the CDR3 is TGTGCCATCAGTGAGTCCCCTCAGGGACTGCACTATGGCTACACCTTC. It yields the protein CAISESPQGLHYGYTF.

The genes are TRBV6-6 and TRBJ2-1; 9 nucleotides align to TRBD2. The CDR3 has 15 residues. Per the germline V gene, CDR1 is MNHNY and CDR2 is SVGAGI (reference sequence). After removal of 5 bases from V and 7 bases from J, the junction contained 9 bases not matched to a gene. CDR3 sequence (DNA): TGTGCCAGCAGTCCCTCGGGACTAGCAGCGAATGAGCAGTTCTTC. It encodes CASSPSGLAANEQFF.

The CDR3 here is CASIQRNTDTQYF. CDR3 nucleotide sequence: TGTGCCAGCATACAACGTAACACAGATACGCAGTATTTT. The gene calls are TRBV27 and TRBJ2-3; D not resolved. Trimming took 7 bases from V and 2 from J, leaving 10 bases between them. This CDR3 has 13 residues. Germline CDR1 and CDR2: MNHEY and SMNVEV (reference sequence).

The gene calls are TRBV6-5 and TRBJ2-1; D is perhaps TRBD2 (6 bases). Trimming shortened V by 6 bases and J by 9 bases, and 12 bases separated the two germline ends. This CDR3 has 12 residues. Germline V gene data show CDR1 as MNHEY and CDR2 as SVGAGI. DNA of the CDR3: TGTGCCAGCAGCGGGGGTGTAGGTGAGCAGTTCTTC. This gives the protein CASSGGVGEQFF.

The rearrangement links TRBV2 to TRBJ2-3, with D possibly being TRBD2 (6 bases). Germline V gene sequence: CDR1 SNHLY, CDR2 FYNNEI. V was shortened by 6 bases and J by 4 bases, with 14 bases between the two germline ends. This CDR3 has 14 amino acids. The CDR3, as DNA: TGTGCCAGCAGCATTAGCGGTTACTCAGATACGCAGTATTTT. Protein product: CASSISGYSDTQYF.